The 16 T cell receptor beta chains reported below all come from one sample, sequenced in a study of T cell repertoires in cytomegalovirus infection. These receptors' antigens are unknown. MiXCR, applied by TCRdb to the reads, yields one record per CDR3 protein. Here the sample spans about 570,000 distinct CDR3 sequences, approximately 40% being singletons. Material: cultured PBMCs, obtained from culture after CMV antigen stimulation. All receptors come from a human donor in good health (CMV status not recorded). Some clones in this sample may be carry-over from other donors' samples.

This rearrangement joins TRBV2 to TRBJ1-2; D is uncertain. The CDR3 length is 13 residues. Germline assignment: CDR1 SNHLY and CDR2 FYNNEI. Trimming took off 4 bases at V and 4 bases at J, with 10 bases between the two ends. The CDR3 DNA sequence: TGTGCCAGCAGTGTAGCTGATGTCTATGGCTACACCTTC. Protein sequence: CASSVADVYGYTF.

The gene calls are TRBV18 and TRBJ2-1; perhaps TRBD2 as D (5 bases). Germline CDR1 reads KGHSH; CDR2 reads LQKENI. V was shortened by 0 bases and J by 3 bases, with 27 bases between the two germline ends. The CDR3 sequence is 21 residues long. In DNA, the CDR3 is TGTGCCAGCTCACCACCTTTTTCGATAAGACGAGCAGCGGAGAACTACAATGAGCAGTTCTTC. It encodes CASSPPFSIRRAAENYNEQFF.

This clonotype has just a few counts. V gene TRBV4-2 combines with J gene TRBJ1-5, with 7 bases that match TRBD1. This CDR3 has 16 amino acids. The J segment lost 4 bases and the V segment lost 3 bases, leaving 9 bases of the junction unmatched. Germline V gene lookup returns CDR1 LGHNA and CDR2 YNFKEQ. This chain's CDR3 is CASSQVDRAGNQPQHF. DNA for the CDR3: TGTGCCAGCAGCCAGGTAGACAGGGCGGGAAATCAGCCCCAGCATTTT.

This clonotype has a handful of counts. The rearrangement uses TRBV11-2 and TRBJ2-3; 8 bases are a match to TRBD2. V trimming: 5 bases; J trimming: 2 bases; junction bases outside the gene matches: 6. CDR3 length: 15 residues. Per the germline V gene, CDR1 is SGHAT and CDR2 is FQNNGV. CDR3 loop: CASSQSGSVTDTQYF. The CDR3 DNA sequence: TGTGCCAGCAGCCAAAGCGGGAGTGTCACAGATACGCAGTATTTT. Looking up the rest from reference TRBV11-2 and TRBJ2-3 gives the full variable domain: EAGVAQSPRYKIIEKRQSVAFWCNPISGHATLYWYQQILGQGPKLLIQFQNNGVVDDSQLPKDRFSAERLKGVDSTLKIQPAKLEDSAVYLCASSQSGSVTDTQYFGPGTRLTVL.

This clonotype was seen a handful of times. V usage is TRBV7-6 and J usage is TRBJ2-7, with 8 bases identical to TRBD1. The V segment lost 5 bases and the J segment 6 bases; nucleotides outside the gene matches: 9. Germline V gives CDR1 SGHVS, CDR2 FNYEAQ. The CDR3 has 14 amino acids. The CDR3 coding sequence is TGTGCCAGCAGCGCGAGTTTGACAGGGGTCGAGCAGTACTTC. Translation gives CASSASLTGVEQYF.

This clonotype turned up a few times. The V gene is TRBV11-3, the J gene TRBJ2-2; D perhaps matches TRBD2 (5 bases). CDR3 size: 12 residues. The V gene's germline CDR1 is SGHNT and CDR2 YENEEA. Between the trimmed V and J ends, which lost 11 bases and 1 base, there was a span of 8 bases. The CDR3 nucleotides read TGTGCCTCGGGGAGGAACACCGGGGAGCTGTTTTTT. Translation gives CASGRNTGELFF.

A few counts support this clonotype. The chain recombines TRBV6-2 or TRBV6-3 with TRBJ1-2; D gene unclear. The CDR3 is made up of 15 amino acids. Germline-derived CDR1 and CDR2 are MNHEY and SVGEGT. Trimming removed 5 bases from V and 4 bases from J, with 17 bases in between. CDR3 coding DNA: TGTGCCAGCAGTCTCTCGTCTGGCCCGCTCTATGGCTACACCTTC. Residues: CASSLSSGPLYGYTF.

This clonotype was seen a handful of times. V usage is TRBV11-2 and J usage is TRBJ2-2, with D perhaps assigned TRBD1 or TRBD2 (5 bases each). This CDR3 spans 16 amino acids. Germline assignment: CDR1 SGHAT and CDR2 FQNNGV. V lost 5 bases and J 7 bases, leaving 20 bases between the germline ends. The CDR3, as DNA: TGTGCCAGCAGCCCCATGGTGGGCAGGGAGAGCGGGGAGCTGTTTTTT. This gives the protein CASSPMVGRESGELFF.

The CDR3: CASSRERGDTGELFF. The CDR3 DNA reads as TGTGCCAGCAGTAGAGAGAGAGGTGACACCGGGGAGCTGTTTTTT. The rearrangement joins TRBV2 to TRBJ2-2; D is undetermined. Per germline, CDR1 SNHLY and CDR2 FYNNEI. The CDR3 has 15 residues. V lost 5 bases and J lost 3, with 13 bases in between.

The CDR3 sequence is CASSNTLRGEKLFF. The CDR3, as DNA: TGTGCCAGCAGCAATACTTTGAGGGGCGAAAAACTGTTTTTT. J is TRBJ1-4 and V is TRBV7-6, with a possible D match to TRBD1 (5 bases). Germline V gene lookup returns CDR1 SGHVS and CDR2 FNYEAQ. The CDR3 extends over 14 amino acids. V shed 5 bases and J shed 8 bases, with 15 bases lying between them.

V usage is TRBV6-1 and J usage is TRBJ1-6; D gene uncertain. Trimming left V 2 bases short and J 14 bases short, with 13 bases between. The CDR3 is 13 amino acids. The V gene's germline CDR1 is MNHNS and CDR2 SASEGT. The CDR3 DNA is TGTGCCAGCAGTGAAATGTTGGACGGGGCCCTCCACTTT. As protein: CASSEMLDGALHF.

The chain recombines TRBV20-1 with TRBJ1-4, with 9 bases that match TRBD1. Per germline, CDR1 DFQATT and CDR2 SNEGSKA (reference sequence). Losses at the gene ends were 0 bases for V and 8 bases for J; bases not matched to a gene: 4. This CDR3 comprises 14 residues. In DNA, the CDR3 is TGCAGTGCTAGAGATCAACAGGGGGCCGAAAAACTGTTTTTT. Its protein product is CSARDQQGAEKLFF.

The gene calls are TRBV28 and TRBJ2-5; no clear D. V lost 4 bases, J lost 2 bases, and 8 bases lay in between. Germline V lookup: CDR1 MDHEN, CDR2 SYDVKM. This CDR3 is built from 13 residues. The CDR3 bases are TGTGCCAGCAGTTCTGCAGGTCAAGAGACCCAGTACTTC. Protein sequence: CASSSAGQETQYF.

The chain has TRBV5-4 and TRBJ2-7; D ambiguous. With 0 bases removed from V and 6 bases from J, the gap between germline ends came to 7 bases. The CDR3 has 12 residues. CDR1 and CDR2 from the germline V gene are SGHNT and YYREEE (reference sequence). The CDR3, as DNA: TGTGCCAGCAGCTTGGACGGTCTCGAGCAGTACTTC. It specifies CASSLDGLEQYF. The full variable domain, rest sourced from reference TRBV5-4 and TRBJ2-7, is ETGVTQSPTHLIKTRGQQVTLRCSSQSGHNTVSWYQQALGQGPQFIFQYYREEENGRGNFPPRFSGLQFPNYSSELNVNALELDDSALYLCASSLDGLEQYFGPGTRLTVT.

This clonotype was picked up a small number of times. The rearrangement uses TRBV7-8 and TRBJ1-5, with TRBD1 identical over 9 bases. This CDR3 has 13 residues. The germline gives CDR1 SGHVS, CDR2 FQNEAQ. With V trimmed by 1 base and J by 16 bases, 8 bases remained unmatched. The CDR3 loop is CASSLVRQGDIHF. CDR3 DNA: TGTGCCAGCAGCTTAGTTAGACAGGGGGATATTCATTTT. The full variable domain, with the rest looked up from reference TRBV7-8 and TRBJ1-5, is GAGVSQSPRYKVAKRGQDVALRCDPISGHVSLFWYQQALGQGPEFLTYFQNEAQLDKSGLPSDRFFAERPEGSVSTLKIQRTQQEDSAVYLCASSLVRQGDIHFGDGTRLSIL.

About this clonotype: At one of its ends the junction is not consistent with the germline gene, which may arise from a read error. The V and J genes are TRBV7-4 and TRBJ2-7, with unresolved D. There are 14 residues in the CDR3. The V gene's germline CDR1 is SGHVT and CDR2 SQSDAQ. The CDR3 is CASSLSGLSYGQYF. The CDR3 region has the DNA TGTGCCAGCAGCTTATCCGGGCTTAGCTACGGGCAGTACTTC.